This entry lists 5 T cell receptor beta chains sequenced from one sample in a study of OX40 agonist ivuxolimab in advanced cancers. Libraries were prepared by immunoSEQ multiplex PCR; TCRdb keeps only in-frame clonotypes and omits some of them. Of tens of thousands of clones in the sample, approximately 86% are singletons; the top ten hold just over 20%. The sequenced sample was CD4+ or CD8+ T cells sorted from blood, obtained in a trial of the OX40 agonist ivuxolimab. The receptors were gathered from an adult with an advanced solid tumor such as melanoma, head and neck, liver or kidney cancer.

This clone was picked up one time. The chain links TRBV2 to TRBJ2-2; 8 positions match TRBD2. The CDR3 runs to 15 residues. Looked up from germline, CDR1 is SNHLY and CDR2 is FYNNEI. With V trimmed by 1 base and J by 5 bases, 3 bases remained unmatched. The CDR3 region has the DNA TGTGCCAGCAGTGAAGAACGGGGGGGGACCGGGGAGCTGTTTTTT. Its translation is CASSEERGGTGELFF. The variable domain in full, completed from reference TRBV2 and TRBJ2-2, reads EPEVTQTPSHQVTQMGQEVILRCVPISNHLYFYWYRQILGQKVEFLVSFYNNEISEKSEIFDDQFSVERPDGSNFTLKIRSTKLEDSAMYFCASSEERGGTGELFFGEGSRLTVL.

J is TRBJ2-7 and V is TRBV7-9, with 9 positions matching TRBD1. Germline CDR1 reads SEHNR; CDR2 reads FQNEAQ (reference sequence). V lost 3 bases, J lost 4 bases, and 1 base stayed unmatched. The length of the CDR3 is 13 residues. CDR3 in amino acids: CASSLDRGYEQYV. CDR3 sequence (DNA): TGTGCCAGCAGCTTGGACAGGGGATACGAGCAGTACGTC.

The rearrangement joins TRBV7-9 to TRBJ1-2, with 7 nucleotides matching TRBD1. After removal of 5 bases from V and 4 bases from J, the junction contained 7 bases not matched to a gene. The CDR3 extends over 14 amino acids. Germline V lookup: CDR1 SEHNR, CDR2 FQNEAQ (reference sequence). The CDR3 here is CASSLRQGRYGYTF. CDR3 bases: TGTGCCAGCAGCCTTCGACAGGGTCGCTATGGCTACACCTTC.

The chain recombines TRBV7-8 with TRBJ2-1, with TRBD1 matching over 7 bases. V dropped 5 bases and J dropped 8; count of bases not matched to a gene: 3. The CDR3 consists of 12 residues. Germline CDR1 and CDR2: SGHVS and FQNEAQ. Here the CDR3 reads CASSQGTDEQFF. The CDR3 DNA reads TGTGCCAGCAGCCAGGGGACAGATGAGCAGTTCTTC.

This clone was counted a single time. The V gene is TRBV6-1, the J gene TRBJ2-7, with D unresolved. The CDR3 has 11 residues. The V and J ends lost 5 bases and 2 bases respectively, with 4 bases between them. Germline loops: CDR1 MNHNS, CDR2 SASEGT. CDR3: CASSYAYEQYF. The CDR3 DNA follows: TGTGCCAGCAGTTACGCCTACGAGCAGTACTTC.